The source of this TCR beta chain is a study of blood T cells in healthy people across ages. The CDR3 runs 14 residues. V gave up 4 bases and J gave up 12 bases, with 21 bases separating them. CDR1 is SNHLY, CDR2 FYNNEI, per germline. A second about 6 to 12 cycle PCR used barcoded and J-beta primers. Each CDR3 protein gets one entry after TCRdb re-called the 5' RACE reads with MiXCR. The sample carries approximately 810,000 distinct CDR3 sequences, about 30% recorded once. The receptor comes from a woman of 80 years or more in good health. The chain carries TRBV2 and TRBJ2-5; possible D gene TRBD2, 6 bases. Sequenced sample: blood. The CDR3 here is CASSGAEPRRGEYF. CDR3 in DNA: TGTGCCAGCAGTGGAGCTGAACCCCGGCGGGGCGAGTACTTC.